The sequence of this T cell receptor (beta chain) was determined in a study of chemoradiotherapy in HPV16-positive cancers. Study background: Candidate HPV-specific T-cell clones and common TCR motifs came from functional assays in a couple of HPV16-positive patients. Study-wide findings and caveats: For HPV16-positive patients, expanding HPV-responsive T cells associated with longer recurrence-free survival. HPV-specific T cells were functionally defined from only a couple of HPV16-positive patients.

V gave up 4 bases and J gave up 4 bases, with 13 bases separating them. The CDR3 totals 15 residues. Germline V lookup: CDR1 LGHNA, CDR2 YNFKEQ. Repeated repertoire sampling spanned the course of chemoradiotherapy. As for this clone: Its antigen is unknown.

Measured with immunoSEQ multiplex PCR; TCRdb has only the in-frame clones, and not every one. The repertoire holds approximately 23,000 clones, with 73% as singletons. V gene TRBV4-2 combines with J gene TRBJ1-4; maybe TRBD1 (6 bases). This sequence was found in a human donor with HPV-associated anogenital cancer. Sampling was conducted from a patient who underwent chemoradiotherapy. The CDR3 loop reads CASSPTGQINEKLFF. The CDR3 DNA is TGTGCCAGCAGCCCAACCGGACAGATTAATGAAAAACTGTTTTTT.